This T cell receptor beta chain was obtained from a study of blood T cell repertoires in COVID-19. Background on the study: Spain, Italy and the United States supplied samples that represented acute and convalescent COVID-19.

Unmatched junction bases numbered 6, after V lost 3 bases and J lost 4 bases. This CDR3 has 16 amino acids. Germline V gene data show CDR1 as SGHTA and CDR2 as FQGTGA. Using immunoSEQ multiplex PCR, the repertoire was profiled, and TCRdb retains in-frame clones only, with some absent. Of 150,000 to 200,000 clones listed, around four fifths are singletons. The clonotype was recovered from a woman of 80 years or more with COVID-19, enrolled during active disease. The sample was peripheral blood. The chain uses TRBV7-3 and TRBJ2-1; 10 bases match TRBD2. CDR3 sequence reads: CASSFSASGSYNEQFF. For the CDR3, the DNA is TGTGCCAGCAGCTTCAGCGCTAGCGGGAGTTACAATGAGCAGTTCTTC.